What follows are 32 T cell receptor beta chains derived from one specimen sequenced in a study of blood T cell repertoires in COVID-19. TCRdb's table, derived via immunoSEQ multiplex PCR, lists solely in-frame clones and lacks some. The table includes roughly 310,000 clones, more than 75% detected once. The sequencing input was peripheral blood. These receptors all come from a woman aged 45-60 years with active or convalescent COVID-19.

The V and J genes are TRBV2 and TRBJ2-7; D gene unclear. The CDR3 consists of 11 residues. The germline V gene has CDR1 SNHLY and CDR2 FYNNEI. V dropped 7 bases and J dropped 3 bases, with 7 bases sitting between them. The CDR3 sequence is CASKSHYEQYF. CDR3 bases: TGTGCCAGCAAGAGCCACTACGAGCAGTACTTC.

CDR3 amino acids: CASSEFGRVRGRTEAFF. The CDR3 DNA reads as TGTGCCAGCAGTGAATTCGGCAGGGTAAGGGGAAGGACTGAAGCTTTCTTT. The genes are TRBV25-1 and TRBJ1-1; D is perhaps TRBD1 (5 bases). CDR3 length: 17 residues. Per the germline V gene, CDR1 is MGHDK and CDR2 is SYGVNS. V shed 1 base and J shed 5 bases, with 20 bases lying between them.

The chain couples TRBV5-1 to TRBJ1-5; D possibly corresponds to TRBD1 (5 bases). The CDR3 runs 13 residues. Trimming took off 5 bases at V and 0 bases at J, with 6 bases between the two ends. Germline values: CDR1 SGHRS, CDR2 YFSETQ. CDR3 residues: CASRTASNQPQHF. The CDR3 region has the DNA TGCGCCAGCAGGACAGCTAGCAATCAGCCCCAGCATTTT.

The V gene is TRBV7-3, the J gene TRBJ1-1, with a tentative D call TRBD1 (5 bases). The CDR3 runs 14 residues. From germline, CDR1 is SGHTA and CDR2 FQGTGA. Trimming stripped 1 base from V and 1 base from J, with 7 bases between. CDR3 loop: CASSLIGGNTEAFF. The CDR3 DNA reads as TGTGCCAGCAGCTTAATCGGGGGGAACACTGAAGCTTTCTTT.

The genes are TRBV6-2 or TRBV6-3 and TRBJ2-5, with D perhaps matching TRBD2 (5 bases). Germline loops: CDR1 MNHEY, CDR2 SVGEGT. CDR3 length: 14 amino acids. Trimming cost V 2 bases and J 6 bases, with 13 bases left between them. DNA for the CDR3: TGTGCCAGCAGTTACGGGAGCGGTGGAAAGACCCAGTACTTC. Translating it yields CASSYGSGGKTQYF.

The chain is built from TRBV7-9 and TRBJ2-1, with TRBD2 matching 7 bases. This CDR3 region has 17 residues. The trim removed 1 base at V and 0 bases at J, leaving 6 bases unmatched. The germline V gene has CDR1 SEHNR and CDR2 FQNEAQ (reference sequence). This CDR3 is CASSLGAGGSSYNEQFF. DNA for the CDR3: TGTGCCAGCAGCTTAGGTGCCGGGGGGAGCTCCTACAATGAGCAGTTCTTC.

The CDR3 reads CAWSSPGLQNIQYF. In DNA form, the CDR3 reads TGTGCCTGGAGCTCACCGGGACTACAAAACATTCAGTACTTC. This chain connects TRBV30 to TRBJ2-4; 7 nucleotides agree with TRBD2. This CDR3 region has 14 residues. J gave up 5 bases and V 3 bases, and 7 bases lay outside the gene matches. Germline CDR1 and CDR2: GTSNPN and SVGIG (reference sequence).

This chain joins TRBV20-1 and TRBJ2-7, with unresolved D. V lost 3 bases and J lost 0, with 12 bases in between. CDR1 and CDR2 (germline): DFQATT, SNEGSKA (reference sequence). The CDR3 is made up of 14 amino acids. CDR3 sequence: CSASSLVSSYEQYF. CDR3 coding DNA: TGCAGTGCTAGTAGCCTAGTGAGCTCCTACGAGCAGTACTTC.

The chain is built from TRBV12-3 or TRBV12-4 and TRBJ2-5; D is undetermined. The CDR3 length is 11 residues. V gave up 4 bases and J gave up 5 bases, with 5 bases separating them. The CDR3 protein is CASSWRETQYF. The CDR3, as DNA: TGTGCCAGCAGTTGGCGGGAGACCCAGTACTTC.

This clone was detected once. This chain links TRBV4-2 with TRBJ1-2; D might be TRBD1 (6 bases). Germline values: CDR1 LGHNA, CDR2 YNFKEQ. There are 16 residues in the CDR3. Trimming shortened V by 0 bases and J by 2 bases, and 13 bases separated the two germline ends. The CDR3 here is CASSQDQSGQNYGYTF. The CDR3 DNA follows: TGTGCCAGCAGCCAAGATCAAAGCGGACAGAACTATGGCTACACCTTC.

V gene TRBV28 combines with J gene TRBJ2-1, with D unresolved. There are 14 residues in the CDR3. CDR1 is MDHEN and CDR2 is SYDVKM in the germline V gene. V lost 7 bases, J lost 8 bases, and 18 bases lay in between. The CDR3: CASTLRSAEYEQFF. The CDR3 DNA follows: TGTGCCAGCACCTTGCGCAGCGCTGAATATGAGCAGTTCTTC.

The chain joins TRBV5-1 to TRBJ2-7, with 8 bases that match TRBD2. This CDR3 is 15 amino acids long. Trimming at V came to 4 bases and at J to 1 base, leaving 7 bases not matched to a gene. Germline lookup yields CDR1 SGHRS and CDR2 YFSETQ. In DNA form, the CDR3 reads TGCGCCAGCAGCCCCCTTGAGCGGGAGTCCTACGAGCAGTACTTC. Translated, it gives CASSPLERESYEQYF.

The rearrangement joins TRBV28 to TRBJ1-2; 7 bases are shared with TRBD1. V trimming: 3 bases; J trimming: 5 bases; junction bases outside the gene matches: 6. The CDR3 sequence is 14 residues long. Per germline, CDR1 MDHEN and CDR2 SYDVKM. For the CDR3, the DNA is TGTGCCAGCAGTTTCAAGGGGGCTGGATATGGCTACACCTTC. It translates to CASSFKGAGYGYTF.

This sequence joins TRBV28 and TRBJ1-5; D remains unclear. CDR3 length: 12 residues. Germline V CDR1 and CDR2: MDHEN, SYDVKM. Trimming took off 3 bases at V and 7 bases at J, with 7 bases between the two ends. The CDR3 region is CASSFLAQPQHF. CDR3 bases: TGTGCCAGCAGTTTCTTGGCCCAGCCCCAGCATTTT. Filled out from reference TRBV28 and TRBJ1-5, the complete variable domain reads DVKVTQSSRYLVKRTGEKVFLECVQDMDHENMFWYRQDPGLGLRLIYFSYDVKMKEKGDIPEGYSVSREKKERFSLILESASTNQTSMYLCASSFLAQPQHFGDGTRLSIL.

This chain connects TRBV7-9 to TRBJ1-5; the D is unclear. Germline V CDR1 and CDR2: SEHNR, FQNEAQ (reference sequence). V was shortened by 7 bases and J by 0 bases, with 4 bases between the two germline ends. This CDR3 region has 12 residues. The CDR3 bases are TGTGCCAGCACCTATAGCAATCAGCCCCAGCATTTT. This translates into CASTYSNQPQHF.

The chain links TRBV3-1 (or the pseudogene TRBV3-2) to TRBJ1-4; unclear D gene. This CDR3 is 15 amino acids long. CDR1 LGHDT and CDR2 YNNKEL come from the germline V gene (reference sequence). Trimming removed 1 base at V and 0 bases at J, with 6 bases between. CDR3 loop: CASSQGASTNEKLFF. CDR3 coding DNA: TGTGCCAGCAGCCAAGGGGCATCAACTAATGAAAAACTGTTTTTT.

This chain links TRBV28 with TRBJ2-5; 14 nucleotides match TRBD2. V shed 5 bases, J shed 5 bases, and the junction held 10 bases outside the gene matches. CDR1 MDHEN and CDR2 SYDVKM come from the germline V gene. The CDR3 runs 17 residues. The CDR3 is CASSPGTSGGLMETQYF. The CDR3 nucleotides read TGTGCCAGCAGTCCGGGGACTAGCGGGGGCCTAATGGAGACCCAGTACTTC.

A single count supports this clone. The chain has TRBV7-3 and TRBJ1-1, with 8 bases identical to TRBD1. Germline CDR1 is SGHTA and CDR2 is FQGTGA. The CDR3 sequence is 15 residues long. Germline trimming cut 5 bases from V and 7 bases from J; bases unmatched to any gene: 12. DNA for the CDR3: TGTGCCAGCAGCGCATCAGGGGGCTCGAGAAATGAAGCTTTCTTT. This gives the protein CASSASGGSRNEAFF. The full variable domain, its missing parts supplied by reference TRBV7-3 and TRBJ1-1, is GAGVSQTPSNKVTEKGKYVELRCDPISGHTALYWYRQSLGQGPEFLIYFQGTGAADDSGLPNDRFFAVRPEGSVSTLKIQRTERGDSAVYLCASSASGGSRNEAFFGQGTRLTVV.

The rearrangement uses TRBV3-1 (or the pseudogene TRBV3-2) and TRBJ1-4; 8 nucleotides line up with TRBD1. Germline assignment: CDR1 LGHDT and CDR2 YNNKEL (reference sequence). The V and J ends lost 4 bases and 7 bases, in that order; junction bases with no gene match: 8. The CDR3 has 15 residues. The CDR3 spells CASSLPGTGGEKLFF. The CDR3 DNA reads as TGTGCCAGCAGCCTTCCCGGGACAGGTGGTGAAAAACTGTTTTTT.

The J gene is TRBJ1-2, the V gene TRBV9; the match to TRBD1 covers 7 bases. V shed 0 bases and J 6 bases; nucleotides not matched to a gene: 11. Germline CDR1 reads SGDLS; CDR2 reads YYNGEE. The CDR3 extends over 16 amino acids. DNA for the CDR3: TGTGCCAGCAGCGTAGGCGTATTCCGGGACAGAGATGGCTACACCTTC. Its protein is CASSVGVFRDRDGYTF.

The chain carries TRBV15 and TRBJ1-6; 7 positions match TRBD1. Germline loops: CDR1 LNHNV, CDR2 YYDKDF (reference sequence). Trimming took 8 bases from V and 6 from J; bases not matched to a gene: 4. This CDR3 has 13 amino acids. The DNA of the CDR3 is TGTGCCACCCGATCAGGGGGTAATTCACCCCTCCACTTT. Translation gives CATRSGGNSPLHF.

This clone was found once. The chain combines TRBV9 with TRBJ1-1; tentative D call: TRBD1 (5 bases). This CDR3 spans 14 amino acids. V shed 3 bases and J shed 3 bases, with 12 bases lying between them. In germline, CDR1 is SGDLS, CDR2 YYNGEE. As DNA, the CDR3 is TGTGCCAGCAGCGCCGTACGGGGGGACACTGAAGCTTTCTTT. It codes for CASSAVRGDTEAFF.

This clone was detected a few times. The chain recombines TRBV4-1 with TRBJ2-7; D remains ambiguous. Germline CDR1 and CDR2: MGHRA and YSYEKL. The length of the CDR3 is 17 residues. Trimming cost V 0 bases and J 0 bases, with 15 bases left between them. In DNA, the CDR3 is TGCGCCAGCAGCCAAGATGTAATCGCAGGTAGCTCCTACGAGCAGTACTTC. Translated: CASSQDVIAGSSYEQYF.

This clone was detected only once. The chain recombines TRBV15 with TRBJ2-7, with 7 bases that match TRBD1. The germline V gene has CDR1 LNHNV and CDR2 YYDKDF (reference sequence). Trimming cost V 5 bases and J 2 bases; bases outside gene matches: 6. The CDR3 is 14 amino acids. This CDR3 reads CATSARQGPYEQYF. The CDR3 nucleotides read TGTGCCACCAGCGCTAGACAGGGTCCCTACGAGCAGTACTTC.

The rearrangement uses TRBV5-8 and TRBJ2-7; D might be TRBD1 (6 bases). The germline V gene has CDR1 SGHTS and CDR2 YDEGEE. There are 16 residues in the CDR3. Trimming cost V 3 bases and J 1 base, with 17 bases left between them. The CDR3 DNA reads TGTGCCAGCAGCTCCTACTGGGACACCGGATCCTACGAGCAGTACTTC. This codes for CASSSYWDTGSYEQYF. The whole variable domain, remainder taken from reference TRBV5-8 and TRBJ2-7, is EAGVTQSPTHLIKTRGQQATLRCSPISGHTSVYWYQQALGLGLQFLLWYDEGEERNRGNFPPRFSGRQFPNYSSELNVNALELEDSALYLCASSSYWDTGSYEQYFGPGTRLTVT.

The chain uses TRBV9 and TRBJ1-1; no firm D call. Germline lookup yields CDR1 SGDLS and CDR2 YYNGEE. The germline V and J ends were trimmed by 0 bases and 1 base, with 10 bases remaining between them. The CDR3 is 15 amino acids. CDR3 sequence: CASSVEGGKNTEAFF. CDR3 DNA sequence: TGTGCCAGCAGCGTAGAAGGAGGGAAGAACACTGAAGCTTTCTTT.

The chain links TRBV9 to TRBJ1-4, with D possibly being TRBD1 (5 bases). The CDR3 totals 15 residues. V lost 3 bases and J lost 4, with 13 bases in between. Germline CDR1 and CDR2: SGDLS and YYNGEE. The CDR3 region is CASSGDRPHNEKLFF. CDR3 DNA sequence: TGTGCCAGCAGCGGTGACAGACCTCATAATGAAAAACTGTTTTTT.

The V and J genes are TRBV29-1 and TRBJ1-2; D not certain. Germline lookup yields CDR1 SQVTM and CDR2 ANQGSEA. V was shortened by 6 bases and J by 0 bases, with 8 bases between the two germline ends. The CDR3 runs 12 residues. The CDR3: CSVERSNYGYTF. DNA of the CDR3: TGCAGCGTCGAGCGATCTAACTATGGCTACACCTTC. Together with reference TRBV29-1 and TRBJ1-2, the CDR3 gives the full variable domain: SAVISQKPSRDICQRGTSLTIQCQVDSQVTMMFWYRQQPGQSLTLIATANQGSEATYESGFVIDKFPISRPNLTFSTLTVSNMSPEDSSIYLCSVERSNYGYTFGSGTRLTVV.

This sequence joins TRBV10-3 and TRBJ1-1, with no clear D. This CDR3 is built from 12 residues. CDR1 and CDR2 (germline): ENHRY, SYGVKD. The ends were cut back, 3 bases at V and 4 bases at J, with 6 bases in the middle. The CDR3 nucleotides read TGTGCCATCAGTGAACGCGGCACTGAAGCTTTCTTT. This gives the protein CAISERGTEAFF.

The gene calls are TRBV27 and TRBJ2-1; no clear D. CDR3 length equals 14 residues. The germline V gene has CDR1 MNHEY and CDR2 SMNVEV (reference sequence). The V end was cut by 0 bases, the J end by 9 bases, with 12 bases between. The CDR3 sequence is CASSLSTRPGEQFF. CDR3 coding DNA: TGTGCCAGCAGTTTATCGACGCGGCCGGGTGAGCAGTTCTTC.

The chain recombines TRBV7-6 with TRBJ2-3; TRBD2 agrees at 11 bases. CDR1 and CDR2 (germline): SGHVS, FNYEAQ. CDR3 length: 16 residues. V lost 4 bases, J lost 5 bases, and 8 bases stayed unmatched. The chain's CDR3 is CASSSPVAGGQDTQYF. CDR3 in DNA: TGTGCCAGCAGCTCCCCCGTAGCGGGGGGGCAAGATACGCAGTATTTT.

There are a few counts of this clone. This rearrangement joins TRBV29-1 to TRBJ1-2; a possible D gene is TRBD1 (5 bases). The CDR3 extends over 14 amino acids. V was trimmed by 6 bases and J by 7 bases, leaving 21 bases between them. Germline V gives CDR1 SQVTM, CDR2 ANQGSEA. The CDR3, as DNA: TGCAGCGTGACACCTCCGACCCAAAGGGGTGGCTACACCTTC. Its protein product is CSVTPPTQRGGYTF.